This T cell receptor beta chain was observed in a study of blood T cell repertoires in COVID-19. The CDR3 consists of 15 residues. CDR1 LNHDA and CDR2 SQIVND come from the germline V gene (reference sequence). V shed 4 bases and J shed 6 bases, with 18 bases lying between them. Everyone who took part was roughly 18 to 89 years old, and they came from 24 US areas. Cohort allocation depended upon clinical history that participants reported. As handled by the study authors: Estimation of nucleated cell counts was performed using reference gene primer amplification. Measured with immunoSEQ multiplex PCR; TCRdb has only the in-frame clones, and not every one. V, J and clone size derive from that table, while D and trimming were established from the DNA sequence. The sample lists roughly 250,000 clones, about 91% occurring once. This clone has ten or more counts.

Sequenced sample: PBMCs or T cells enriched from blood (not recorded which). The chain links TRBV19 to TRBJ1-2, with a weak D call TRBD1 (6 bases). The source is a woman aged 35 to 49 with acute COVID-19. The CDR3 sequence is CASSTTPQGLNGYTF. CDR3 DNA: TGTGCCAGTAGTACAACCCCACAGGGATTAAATGGCTACACCTTC.